Included here is one T cell receptor beta chain sequence, with context. Its antigen is unknown. The entry originates in a study of long-term antiretroviral therapy in people with HIV. An immunoSEQ assay, version v3.0, was performed at survey level. Sequencing of each sample targeted roughly 35,000-55,000 T-cell genomes. Method: immunoSEQ multiplex PCR; TCRdb's copy keeps in-frame clones and lacks some. This table has 17,000 or so clones, about 81% appearing once. The CDR3 has 15 amino acids. V shed 5 bases, J shed 2 bases, and the junction held 9 bases outside the gene matches. Per germline, CDR1 SGHTA and CDR2 FQGNSA. Study-wide results and caveats: Increased diversity was seen after ART, yet it remained lower than in transplant donor controls. Clonotypes expanded prior to ART showed repertoire dominance at all sampled time points. Whereas controls had wider CDR3 length ranges, HIV repertoires had narrower ones.

The sample was unsorted PBMCs, taken 0.3 years before starting antiretroviral therapy. J is TRBJ2-7 and V is TRBV7-2; 7 nucleotides line up with TRBD2. The clonotype was recovered from a middle-aged man with HIV. The CDR3, as DNA: TGTGCCAGCAGCCTCGTCCGGGACTACACCTACGAGCAGTACTTC. Protein product: CASSLVRDYTYEQYF.